Sequencing of this T cell receptor (beta chain) was carried out in a study of blood T cell repertoires in COVID-19. Produced via immunoSEQ multiplex PCR; TCRdb's table is partial and in-frame only. The sample consists of hundreds of thousands of clones, 85% of them appearing once. The CDR3 has 13 amino acids. Trimming took off 10 bases at V and 1 base at J, with 12 bases between the two ends. V gene TRBV23-1 combines with J gene TRBJ2-3, with a weak D call TRBD1 (5 bases). TRBV23-1 is designated an ORF whose function remains uncertain. The source is a man between 45 and 60 years old with active or convalescent COVID-19. Sequenced input: peripheral blood. The CDR3 reads CAIVGQCTDTQYF. CDR3 DNA: TGCGCCATTGTGGGGCAGTGCACAGATACGCAGTATTTT.